These 14 T cell receptor beta chains share one sample of origin, sequenced in a study of shared clonotypes between healthy human individuals. Method: immunoSEQ multiplex PCR; TCRdb's copy keeps in-frame clones and lacks some. The sample has about 2.1 million clones, about 92% seen once. CD8 cells regarded as naive lacked CD45RO, were positively chosen for CCR7, and omitted terminally differentiated effector memory CD45RA+ cells. Sequencing input: naive CD8+ T cells from PBMCs. These receptors all stem from a man between 18 and 29 years old in good health. Some clones in this sample may be carry-over from other donors' samples.

The rearrangement links TRBV29-1 to TRBJ1-1; 8 nucleotides agree with TRBD1. Germline assignment: CDR1 SQVTM and CDR2 ANQGSEA. Trimming removed 7 bases from V and 6 bases from J; junction bases left unmatched: 13. The CDR3 totals 14 residues. In nucleotides, the CDR3 is TGCAGCGCTTTACTCCGACAGGGGAGGGCTGAAGCTTTCTTT. Residues: CSALLRQGRAEAFF.

The chain links TRBV7-8 to TRBJ2-2; tentatively, D is TRBD2 (5 bases). V was clipped by 2 bases and J by 3 bases, with 10 bases between them. The CDR3 runs 15 residues. CDR1 and CDR2 from the germline V gene are SGHVS and FQNEAQ. In DNA, the CDR3 is TGTGCCAGCAGCTTATGGGTGGGAGACACCGGGGAGCTGTTTTTT. Its protein product is CASSLWVGDTGELFF. Using reference TRBV7-8 and TRBJ2-2 for the parts outside the CDR3, the full variable domain is GAGVSQSPRYKVAKRGQDVALRCDPISGHVSLFWYQQALGQGPEFLTYFQNEAQLDKSGLPSDRFFAERPEGSVSTLKIQRTQQEDSAVYLCASSLWVGDTGELFFGEGSRLTVL.

For this clone: Other nucleotide sequences in the sample specify the same CDR3. The V call is TRBV4-1, the J call TRBJ2-3; D is possibly TRBD2 (6 bases). CDR1 and CDR2 (germline): MGHRA, YSYEKL. CDR3 size: 14 residues. V gave up 1 base and J gave up 4 bases, with 9 bases separating them. The CDR3 DNA follows: TGCGCCAGCAGCCAAGGATTAGCGGCAGATACGCAGTATTTT. Translating it yields CASSQGLAADTQYF.

This chain joins TRBV27 and TRBJ2-5; the D gene is possibly TRBD1 (6 bases). In germline, CDR1 is MNHEY, CDR2 SMNVEV (reference sequence). This CDR3 contains 16 residues. V was clipped by 5 bases and J by 7 bases, with 23 bases between them. CDR3 nucleotides: TGTGCCAGCAGTCAAATCAGGGGACGGCCCATTGGGACCCAGTACTTC. Amino acid sequence: CASSQIRGRPIGTQYF.

A remark on this clone: Other DNA variants within this sample encode the same CDR3. V usage is TRBV27 and J usage is TRBJ2-5; maybe TRBD2 (5 bases). This CDR3 is 13 amino acids long. Trimming shortened V by 3 bases and J by 5 bases, and 10 bases separated the two germline ends. The germline gives CDR1 MNHEY, CDR2 SMNVEV (reference sequence). This CDR3 reads CASSLLGAETQYF. CDR3 DNA sequence: TGTGCCAGCAGTTTGTTGGGAGCGGAGACCCAGTACTTC.

The chain combines TRBV27 with TRBJ1-2, with 10 bases lining up with TRBD1. Germline CDR1 MNHEY, CDR2 SMNVEV (reference sequence). This CDR3 spans 17 amino acids. Trimming took 5 bases from V and 2 from J; bases not matched to a gene: 11. CDR3: CASSPRQGAQANYGYTF. CDR3 in DNA: TGTGCCAGCAGTCCAAGACAGGGGGCGCAGGCGAACTATGGCTACACCTTC.

This clone was detected only once. The CDR3 is CASSQDWGLQETQYF. As DNA, the CDR3 is TGTGCCAGCAGCCAAGATTGGGGCTTACAAGAGACCCAGTACTTC. The V call is TRBV14, the J call TRBJ2-5; a possible D gene is TRBD1 (5 bases). The V and J ends lost 0 bases and 2 bases respectively, with 10 bases between them. Germline loops: CDR1 SGHDN, CDR2 FVKESK. There are 15 residues in the CDR3.

The V gene is TRBV15, the J gene TRBJ2-2; 7 nucleotides line up with TRBD1. From germline, CDR1 is LNHNV and CDR2 YYDKDF (reference sequence). This CDR3 spans 16 amino acids. V was clipped by 1 base and J by 8 bases; unmatched bases: 10. The CDR3 DNA reads as TGTGCCACCAGCAGAGCCTCCGGGACAGCCATAGGGGAGCTGTTTTTT. It encodes CATSRASGTAIGELFF.

This clone has just one count. The rearrangement joins TRBV5-1 to TRBJ2-3; possibly TRBD1 for D (5 bases). CDR3 length: 15 amino acids. Between the trimmed V and J ends, which lost 2 bases and 2 bases, there was a span of 12 bases. Germline V lookup: CDR1 SGHRS, CDR2 YFSETQ. The CDR3 loop is CASSFRALNTDTQYF. DNA of the CDR3: TGCGCCAGCAGCTTCAGGGCCCTCAACACAGATACGCAGTATTTT.

The chain has TRBV16 and TRBJ2-2; TRBD2 agrees at 8 bases. The CDR3 length is 16 residues. V dropped 2 bases and J dropped 5; count of bases not matched to a gene: 7. The germline V gene encodes CDR1 KGHSY and CDR2 FQNENV. CDR3 protein: CASSQVRQRETGELFF. The CDR3 DNA is TGTGCCAGCAGCCAAGTTAGGCAGCGGGAGACCGGGGAGCTGTTTTTT.

This clone was recorded a few times. Other DNA sequences in the sample encode the same CDR3. V is TRBV29-1 and J is TRBJ1-1; no firm D call. Germline values: CDR1 SQVTM, CDR2 ANQGSEA. Trimming removed 4 bases from V and 1 base from J, with 7 bases in between. The CDR3 runs 12 residues. CDR3 coding DNA: TGCAGCGTTGTGGGCGAGAACACTGAAGCTTTCTTT. As protein: CSVVGENTEAFF. The variable domain in full, with the rest retrieved from reference TRBV29-1 and TRBJ1-1, is SAVISQKPSRDICQRGTSLTIQCQVDSQVTMMFWYRQQPGQSLTLIATANQGSEATYESGFVIDKFPISRPNLTFSTLTVSNMSPEDSSIYLCSVVGENTEAFFGQGTRLTVV.

The chain joins TRBV5-4 to TRBJ1-2; no clear D. The CDR3 spans 12 residues. Germline values: CDR1 SGHNT, CDR2 YYREEE (reference sequence). V shed 6 bases and J shed 0 bases, with 6 bases lying between them. CDR3 loop: CASMAANYGYTF. The CDR3 DNA sequence: TGTGCCAGCATGGCAGCTAACTATGGCTACACCTTC.

V gene TRBV27 combines with J gene TRBJ2-1, with TRBD2 as a possible D gene (7 bases). CDR1 and CDR2 (germline): MNHEY, SMNVEV (reference sequence). The CDR3 has 14 residues. V lost 2 bases, J lost 7 bases, and 12 bases lay in between. The CDR3, as DNA: TGTGCCAGCAGTTTAGCGGGGGCCATTAATGAGCAGTTCTTC. Translating it yields CASSLAGAINEQFF.

With respect to this clone: This sample also contains other DNA sequences that code for the same CDR3. The genes are TRBV27 and TRBJ2-7; 7 nucleotides agree with TRBD2. The J segment lost 0 bases and the V segment lost 6 bases, leaving 11 bases of the junction unmatched. Germline V gives CDR1 MNHEY, CDR2 SMNVEV (reference sequence). The CDR3 extends over 16 amino acids. CDR3 sequence: CASSPSGGAISYEQYF. CDR3 sequence (DNA): TGTGCCAGCAGCCCTAGCGGTGGCGCGATCTCCTACGAGCAGTACTTC.